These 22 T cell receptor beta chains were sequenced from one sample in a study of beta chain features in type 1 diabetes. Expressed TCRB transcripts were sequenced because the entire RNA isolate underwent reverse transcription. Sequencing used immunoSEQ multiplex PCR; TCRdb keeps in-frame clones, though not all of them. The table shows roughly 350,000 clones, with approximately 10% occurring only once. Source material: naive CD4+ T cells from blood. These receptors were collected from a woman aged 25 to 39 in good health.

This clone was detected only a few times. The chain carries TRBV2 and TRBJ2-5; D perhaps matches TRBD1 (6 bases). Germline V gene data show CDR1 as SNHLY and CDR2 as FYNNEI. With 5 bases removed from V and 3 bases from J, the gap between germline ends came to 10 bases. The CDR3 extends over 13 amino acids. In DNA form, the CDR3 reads TGTGCCAGCAGTACACAGGGAGAAGAGACCCAGTACTTC. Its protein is CASSTQGEETQYF.

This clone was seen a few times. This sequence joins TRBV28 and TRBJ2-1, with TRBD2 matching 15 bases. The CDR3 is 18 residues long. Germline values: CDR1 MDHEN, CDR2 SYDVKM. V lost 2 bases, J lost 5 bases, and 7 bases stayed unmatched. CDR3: CASSLAGLAGGINNEQFF. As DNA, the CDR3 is TGTGCCAGCAGTTTAGCCGGACTAGCGGGGGGGATAAACAATGAGCAGTTCTTC.

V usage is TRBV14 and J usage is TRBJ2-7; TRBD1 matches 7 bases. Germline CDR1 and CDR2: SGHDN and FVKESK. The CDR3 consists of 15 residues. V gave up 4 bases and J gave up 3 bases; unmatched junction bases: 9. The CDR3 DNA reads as TGTGCCAGCAGCCCATACAGGGGCGGAATCTACGAGCAGTACTTC. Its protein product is CASSPYRGGIYEQYF.

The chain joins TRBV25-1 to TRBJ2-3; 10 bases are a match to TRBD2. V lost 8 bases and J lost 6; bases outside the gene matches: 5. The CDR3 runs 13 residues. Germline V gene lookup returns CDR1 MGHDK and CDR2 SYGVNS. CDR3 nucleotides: TGTGCCAGCCTAGCGGGAGTCGGGGATACGCAGTATTTT. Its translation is CASLAGVGDTQYF.

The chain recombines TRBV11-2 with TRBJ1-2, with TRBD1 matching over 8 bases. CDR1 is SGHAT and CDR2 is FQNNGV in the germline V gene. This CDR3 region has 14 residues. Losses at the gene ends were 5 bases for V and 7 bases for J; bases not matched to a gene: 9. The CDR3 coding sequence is TGTGCCAGCAGCGCCCGACAGGGGATGGGTGGCTACACCTTC. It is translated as CASSARQGMGGYTF.

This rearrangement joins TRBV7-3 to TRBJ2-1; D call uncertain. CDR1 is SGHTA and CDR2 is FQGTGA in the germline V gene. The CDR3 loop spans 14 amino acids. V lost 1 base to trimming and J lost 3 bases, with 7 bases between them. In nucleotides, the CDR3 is TGTGCCAGCAGCTTAATATCCGGCTACAATGAGCAGTTCTTC. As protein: CASSLISGYNEQFF.

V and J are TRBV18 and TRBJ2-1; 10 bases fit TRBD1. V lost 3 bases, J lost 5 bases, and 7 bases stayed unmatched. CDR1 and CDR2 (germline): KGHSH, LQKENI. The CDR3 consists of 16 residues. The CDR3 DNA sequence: TGTGCCAGCTCACCGACGACAGGGGGCTTTGACAATGAGCAGTTCTTC. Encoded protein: CASSPTTGGFDNEQFF.

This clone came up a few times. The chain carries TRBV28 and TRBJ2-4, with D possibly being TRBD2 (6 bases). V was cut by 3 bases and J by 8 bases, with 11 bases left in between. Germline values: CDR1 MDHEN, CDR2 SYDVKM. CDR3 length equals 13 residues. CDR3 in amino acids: CASSFGGRDIQYF. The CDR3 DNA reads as TGTGCCAGCAGTTTTGGAGGGCGAGACATTCAGTACTTC.

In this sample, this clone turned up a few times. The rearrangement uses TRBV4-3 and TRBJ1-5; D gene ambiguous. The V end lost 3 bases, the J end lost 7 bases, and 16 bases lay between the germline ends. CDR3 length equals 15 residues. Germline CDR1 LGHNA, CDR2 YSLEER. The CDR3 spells CASSQRARADQPQHF. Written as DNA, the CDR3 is TGCGCCAGCAGCCAGAGGGCCCGAGCCGACCAGCCCCAGCATTTT.

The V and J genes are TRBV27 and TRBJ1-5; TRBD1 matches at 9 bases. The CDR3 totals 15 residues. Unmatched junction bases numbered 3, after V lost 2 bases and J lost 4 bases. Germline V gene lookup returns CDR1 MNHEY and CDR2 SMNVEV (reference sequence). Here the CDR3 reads CASSLRTGENQPQHF. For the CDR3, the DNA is TGTGCCAGCAGTTTAAGGACAGGGGAAAATCAGCCCCAGCATTTT.

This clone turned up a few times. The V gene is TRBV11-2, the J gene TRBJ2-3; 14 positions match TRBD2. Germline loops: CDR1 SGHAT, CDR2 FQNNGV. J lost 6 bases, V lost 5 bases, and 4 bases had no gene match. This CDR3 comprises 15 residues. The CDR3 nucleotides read TGTGCCAGCAGCCCTGGGACTAGCGGGAGTGATACGCAGTATTTT. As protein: CASSPGTSGSDTQYF.

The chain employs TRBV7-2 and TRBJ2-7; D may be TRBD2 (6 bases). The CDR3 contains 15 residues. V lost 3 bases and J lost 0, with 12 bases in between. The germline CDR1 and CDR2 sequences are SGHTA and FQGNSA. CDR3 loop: CASSFSGGVSYEQYF. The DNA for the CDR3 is TGTGCCAGCAGCTTCTCAGGCGGGGTCTCCTACGAGCAGTACTTC.

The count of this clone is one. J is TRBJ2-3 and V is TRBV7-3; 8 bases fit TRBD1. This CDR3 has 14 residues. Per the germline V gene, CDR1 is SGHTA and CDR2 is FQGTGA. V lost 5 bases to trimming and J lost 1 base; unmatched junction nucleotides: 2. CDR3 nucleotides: TGTGCCAGCAGCGACAGGGGCCGCACAGATACGCAGTATTTT. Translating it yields CASSDRGRTDTQYF.

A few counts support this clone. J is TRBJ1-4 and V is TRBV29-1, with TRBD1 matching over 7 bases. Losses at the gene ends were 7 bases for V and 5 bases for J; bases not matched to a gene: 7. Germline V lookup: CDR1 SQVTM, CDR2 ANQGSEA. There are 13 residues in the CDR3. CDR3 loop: CSAASGQNEKLFF. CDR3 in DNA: TGCAGCGCTGCCTCGGGACAGAATGAAAAACTGTTTTTT. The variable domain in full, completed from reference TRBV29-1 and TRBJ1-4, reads SAVISQKPSRDICQRGTSLTIQCQVDSQVTMMFWYRQQPGQSLTLIATANQGSEATYESGFVIDKFPISRPNLTFSTLTVSNMSPEDSSIYLCSAASGQNEKLFFGSGTQLSVL.

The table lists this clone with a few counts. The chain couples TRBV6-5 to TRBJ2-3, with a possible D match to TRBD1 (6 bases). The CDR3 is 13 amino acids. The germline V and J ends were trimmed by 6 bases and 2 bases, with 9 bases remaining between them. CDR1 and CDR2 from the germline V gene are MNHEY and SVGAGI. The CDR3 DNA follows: TGTGCCAGCAGGAGGGACATCACAGATACGCAGTATTTT. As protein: CASRRDITDTQYF.

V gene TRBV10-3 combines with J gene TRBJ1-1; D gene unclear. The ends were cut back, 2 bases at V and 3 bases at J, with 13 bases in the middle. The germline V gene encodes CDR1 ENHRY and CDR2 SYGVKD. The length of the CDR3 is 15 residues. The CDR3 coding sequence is TGTGCCATCAGTGAGAAGGAACTACTGGACACTGAAGCTTTCTTT. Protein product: CAISEKELLDTEAFF.

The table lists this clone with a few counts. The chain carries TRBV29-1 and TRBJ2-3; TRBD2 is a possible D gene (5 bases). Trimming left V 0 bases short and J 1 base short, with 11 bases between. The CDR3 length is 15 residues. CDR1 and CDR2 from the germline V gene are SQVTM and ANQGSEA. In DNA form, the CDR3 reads TGCAGCGTTGAAGAACCCCGGCGGGGCACAGATACGCAGTATTTT. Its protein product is CSVEEPRRGTDTQYF.

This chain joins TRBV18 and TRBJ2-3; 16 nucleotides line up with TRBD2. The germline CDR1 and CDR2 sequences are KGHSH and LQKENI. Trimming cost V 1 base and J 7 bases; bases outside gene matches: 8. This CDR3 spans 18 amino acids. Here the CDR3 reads CASSPLTGTSGRAHTQYF. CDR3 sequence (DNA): TGTGCCAGCTCACCACTCACCGGGACTAGCGGGAGGGCCCATACGCAGTATTTT. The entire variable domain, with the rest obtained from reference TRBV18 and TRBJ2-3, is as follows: NAGVMQNPRHLVRRRGQEARLRCSPMKGHSHVYWYRQLPEEGLKFMVYLQKENIIDESGMPKERFSAEFPKEGPSILRIQQVVRGDSAAYFCASSPLTGTSGRAHTQYFGPGTRLTVL.

The CDR3 sequence: CAWSMGGYEQYF. CDR3 DNA sequence: TGTGCCTGGAGTATGGGGGGCTACGAGCAGTACTTC. The rearrangement joins TRBV30 to TRBJ2-7; weak D call: TRBD2 (6 bases). Germline assignment: CDR1 GTSNPN and CDR2 SVGIG (reference sequence). This CDR3 region has 12 residues. Deletions cut 2 bases from V and 3 bases from J, with 8 bases between.

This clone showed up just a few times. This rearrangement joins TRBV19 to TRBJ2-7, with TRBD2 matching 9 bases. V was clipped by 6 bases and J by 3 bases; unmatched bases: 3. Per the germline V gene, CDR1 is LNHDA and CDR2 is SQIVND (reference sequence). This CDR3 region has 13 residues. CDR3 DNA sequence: TGTGCCAGTAGCGGACTAGCGAACTACGAGCAGTACTTC. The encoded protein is CASSGLANYEQYF. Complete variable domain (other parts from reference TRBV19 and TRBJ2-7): DGGITQSPKYLFRKEGQNVTLSCEQNLNHDAMYWYRQDPGQGLRLIYYSQIVNDFQKGDIAEGYSVSREKKESFPLTVTSAQKNPTAFYLCASSGLANYEQYFGPGTRLTVT.

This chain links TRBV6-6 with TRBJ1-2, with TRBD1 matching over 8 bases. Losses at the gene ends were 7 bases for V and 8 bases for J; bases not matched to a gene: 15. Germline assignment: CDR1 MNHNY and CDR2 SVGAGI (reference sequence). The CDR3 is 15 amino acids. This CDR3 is CASTIHWTGTSGYTF. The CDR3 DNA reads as TGTGCCAGCACCATTCATTGGACAGGGACGTCCGGCTACACCTTC.

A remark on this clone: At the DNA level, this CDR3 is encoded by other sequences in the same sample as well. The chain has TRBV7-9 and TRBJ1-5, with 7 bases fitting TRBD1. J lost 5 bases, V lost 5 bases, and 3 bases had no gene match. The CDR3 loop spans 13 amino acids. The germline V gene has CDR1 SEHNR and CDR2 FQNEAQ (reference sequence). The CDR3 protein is CASSPQGDQPQHF. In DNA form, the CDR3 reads TGTGCCAGCAGCCCCCAGGGGGATCAGCCCCAGCATTTT.